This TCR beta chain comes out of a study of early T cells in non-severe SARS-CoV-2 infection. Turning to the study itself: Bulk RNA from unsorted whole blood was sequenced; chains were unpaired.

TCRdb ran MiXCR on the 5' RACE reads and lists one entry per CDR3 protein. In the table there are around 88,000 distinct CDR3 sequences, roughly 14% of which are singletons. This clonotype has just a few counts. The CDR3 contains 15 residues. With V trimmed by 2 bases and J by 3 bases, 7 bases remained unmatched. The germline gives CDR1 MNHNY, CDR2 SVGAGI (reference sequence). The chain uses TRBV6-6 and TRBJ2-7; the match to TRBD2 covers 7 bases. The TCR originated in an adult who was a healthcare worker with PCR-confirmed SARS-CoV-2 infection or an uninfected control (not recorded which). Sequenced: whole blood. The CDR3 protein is CASSYMAGVDYEQYF. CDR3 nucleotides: TGTGCCAGCAGTTACATGGCGGGAGTCGACTACGAGCAGTACTTC.